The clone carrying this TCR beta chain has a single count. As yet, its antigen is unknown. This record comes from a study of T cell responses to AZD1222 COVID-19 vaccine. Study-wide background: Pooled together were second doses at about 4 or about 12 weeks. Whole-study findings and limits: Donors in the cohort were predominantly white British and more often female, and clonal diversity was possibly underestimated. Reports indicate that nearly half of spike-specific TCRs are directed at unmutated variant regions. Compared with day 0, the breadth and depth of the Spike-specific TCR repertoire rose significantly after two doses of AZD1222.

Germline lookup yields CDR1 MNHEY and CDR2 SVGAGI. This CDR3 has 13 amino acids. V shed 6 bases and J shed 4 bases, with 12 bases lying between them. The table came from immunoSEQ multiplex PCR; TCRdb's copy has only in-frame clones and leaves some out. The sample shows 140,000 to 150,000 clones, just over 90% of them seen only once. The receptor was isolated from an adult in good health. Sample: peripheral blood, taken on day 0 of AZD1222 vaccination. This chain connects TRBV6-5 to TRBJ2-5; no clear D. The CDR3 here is CASSSPGRETQYF. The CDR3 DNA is TGTGCCAGCAGCTCCCCGGGTCGAGAGACCCAGTACTTC.